Below are 26 T cell receptor beta chains sequenced from a single sample in a study of CD8 T cells in ankylosing spondylitis (dated by TCRdb to 2016 to 2017). Libraries were constructed by 5' RACE. For sequencing, an Illumina HiSeq 2500 was employed. Starting from the raw public reads, TCRdb applied fastp trimming at Q25, assembled clones with MiXCR and retained in-frame beta chains. Each entry is one CDR3 protein sequence, shown with its most common DNA and genes. The sample has 150,000 to 200,000 distinct CDR3 sequences on record, 9.5% to 13% of them singletons. About 29% of the sample lies in the top ten. The sample was blood, either unsorted or a sorted T cell fraction (not recorded which). All receptors come from a male donor with ankylosing spondylitis or in good health (not recorded which).

This clonotype was found many times. The CDR3 loop reads CATSRALPTATNEKLFF. CDR3 in DNA: TGTGCCACCAGCAGAGCGCTTCCAACAGCAACTAATGAAAAACTGTTTTTT. This rearrangement joins TRBV15 to TRBJ1-4, with D unclear. There are 17 residues in the CDR3. Trimming left V 1 base short and J 0 bases short, with 12 bases between. Germline CDR1 reads LNHNV; CDR2 reads YYDKDF (reference sequence).

This clonotype was seen a handful of times. This rearrangement joins TRBV6-2 or TRBV6-3 to TRBJ1-1; weak D call: TRBD1 (6 bases). CDR1 is MNHEY, CDR2 SVGEGT, per germline. Trimming took 6 bases from V and 3 from J, leaving 11 bases between them. The CDR3 consists of 13 residues. The chain's CDR3 is CASRGQLYTEAFF. CDR3 nucleotides: TGTGCCAGCAGAGGACAGCTATACACTGAAGCTTTCTTT.

This clonotype appeared many times. This sequence joins TRBV9 and TRBJ2-1; D may correspond to TRBD1 or TRBD2 (5 bases each). The CDR3 extends over 15 amino acids. V lost 2 bases to trimming and J lost 5 bases, with 14 bases between them. Germline lookup yields CDR1 SGDLS and CDR2 YYNGEE. Here the CDR3 reads CASSVYSGANNEQFF. The CDR3 DNA reads as TGTGCCAGCAGCGTCTACTCCGGGGCTAACAATGAGCAGTTCTTC. The full variable domain, with the rest looked up from reference TRBV9 and TRBJ2-1, is DSGVTQTPKHLITATGQRVTLRCSPRSGDLSVYWYQQSLDQGLQFLIQYYNGEERAKGNILERFSAQQFPDLHSELNLSSLELGDSALYFCASSVYSGANNEQFFGPGTRLTVL.

This clonotype was seen at least ten times. The J gene is TRBJ2-1, the V gene TRBV5-1; TRBD1 aligns across 7 bases. The germline V gene has CDR1 SGHRS and CDR2 YFSETQ. Trimming took 4 bases from V and 0 from J; bases not matched to a gene: 16. This CDR3 has 19 residues. CDR3 protein: CASSPTPNRQGSSYNEQFF. Written as DNA, the CDR3 is TGCGCCAGCAGCCCGACCCCAAACAGACAGGGAAGCTCCTACAATGAGCAGTTCTTC.

This clonotype was found a few times. The CDR3 reads CASKRGTGSSGEQYF. In DNA, the CDR3 is TGTGCCAGTAAACGCGGGACAGGAAGTTCTGGCGAGCAGTACTTC. J is TRBJ2-7 and V is TRBV19; 8 nucleotides match TRBD1. The CDR3 consists of 15 residues. Germline loops: CDR1 LNHDA, CDR2 SQIVND (reference sequence). J was trimmed by 6 bases and V by 7 bases; bases with no gene match: 14.

This clonotype has at least ten counts. V is TRBV12-3 or TRBV12-4 and J is TRBJ1-4; the D is unclear. Trimming pared 1 base from V and 8 bases from J, leaving 14 bases between. This CDR3 has 15 amino acids. CDR3 DNA: TGTGCCAGCAGTTTAGACAGACGTCGCGACGAAAAACTGTTTTTT. Translation gives CASSLDRRRDEKLFF.

This clonotype was seen many times. The V and J genes are TRBV11-1 and TRBJ2-3; possibly TRBD2 for D (6 bases). The germline V and J ends were trimmed by 3 bases and 2 bases, with 15 bases remaining between them. Germline CDR1 is SGHAT and CDR2 is FQDESV (reference sequence). CDR3 length equals 16 residues. The CDR3 DNA is TGTGCCAGCAGCTTTAAGGGAGGTCTTCTCACAGATACGCAGTATTTT. Translating it yields CASSFKGGLLTDTQYF.

This chain joins TRBV5-1 and TRBJ1-6; the D gene is possibly TRBD1 (5 bases). In germline, CDR1 is SGHRS, CDR2 YFSETQ. The V gene lost 4 bases and the J gene lost 1 base, with 18 bases spanning the gap. The CDR3 has 18 residues. The CDR3 reads CASSLPEGEESYNSPLHF. Here the CDR3 DNA reads TGCGCCAGCAGCCTACCTGAAGGGGAGGAATCCTATAATTCACCCCTCCACTTT.

There are many counts of this clonotype. This chain uses TRBV11-2 with TRBJ1-2; D ambiguous. The germline CDR1 and CDR2 sequences are SGHAT and FQNNGV. V was shortened by 1 base and J by 3 bases, with 3 bases between the two germline ends. The CDR3 totals 12 residues. In nucleotides, the CDR3 is TGTGCCAGCAGCTTAGCCCACTATGGCTACACCTTC. Encoded protein: CASSLAHYGYTF.

The sample holds a few counts of this clonotype. The rearrangement uses TRBV4-3 and TRBJ2-3; D gene unclear. The V gene lost 0 bases and the J gene lost 4 bases, with 5 bases spanning the gap. Germline CDR1 is LGHNA and CDR2 is YSLEER. The CDR3 covers 13 residues. The CDR3 loop is CASSQELADTQYF. The CDR3 DNA reads as TGCGCCAGCAGCCAAGAATTGGCAGATACGCAGTATTTT.

Ten or more counts support this clonotype. This rearrangement joins TRBV12-3 or TRBV12-4 to TRBJ2-1; D remains unclear. The germline V and J ends were trimmed by 6 bases and 7 bases, with 13 bases remaining between them. CDR3 size: 13 residues. CDR3 nucleotides: TGTGCCAGCAGCTTGCATGGGTTGAATGAGCAGTTCTTC. Translated: CASSLHGLNEQFF.

At least ten counts were recorded for this clonotype. The CDR3 coding sequence is TGCAGTGCTCTGACAGGGGAGATTACTGAAGCTTTCTTT. It encodes CSALTGEITEAFF. The chain joins TRBV20-1 to TRBJ1-1; 8 nucleotides match TRBD1. The germline gives CDR1 DFQATT, CDR2 SNEGSKA (reference sequence). Trimming took 5 bases from V and 5 from J; bases not matched to a gene: 7. This CDR3 contains 13 residues.

This clonotype occurred a few times. The chain couples TRBV27 to TRBJ1-3, with a weak D call TRBD1 (5 bases). Germline-derived CDR1 and CDR2 are MNHEY and SMNVEV (reference sequence). This CDR3 spans 13 amino acids. The ends were cut back, 6 bases at V and 8 bases at J, with 14 bases in the middle. The CDR3 DNA reads as TGTGCCAGCAGAGCGCAGGGTCTAGACACCATATATTTT. Amino acid sequence: CASRAQGLDTIYF.

V gene TRBV7-9 combines with J gene TRBJ1-1, with no clear D. Germline V gene sequence: CDR1 SEHNR, CDR2 FQNEAQ (reference sequence). The CDR3 has 15 residues. Trimming left V 2 bases short and J 1 base short, with 11 bases between. The CDR3 protein is CASSLLKGKNTEAFF. The DNA of the CDR3 is TGTGCCAGCAGCTTACTTAAAGGGAAGAACACTGAAGCTTTCTTT.

In its sample, this clonotype was seen many times. V gene TRBV4-3 combines with J gene TRBJ2-6, with a weak D call TRBD1 (6 bases). The V gene lost 5 bases and the J gene lost 4 bases, with 9 bases spanning the gap. Germline CDR1 reads LGHNA; CDR2 reads YSLEER. The CDR3 length is 14 residues. For the CDR3, the DNA is TGCGCCAGCAGCTACGGGACAGGGGCCAACGTCCTGACTTTC. Translated: CASSYGTGANVLTF.

This clonotype was recorded at least ten times. The chain carries TRBV29-1 and TRBJ1-1, with 9 bases identical to TRBD1. The CDR3 loop spans 13 amino acids. Germline trimming cut 7 bases from V and 0 bases from J; bases unmatched to any gene: 3. Germline assignment: CDR1 SQVTM and CDR2 ANQGSEA. CDR3 in amino acids: CSARDRVNTEAFF. The DNA of the CDR3 is TGCAGCGCCCGGGACAGGGTGAACACTGAAGCTTTCTTT.

This clonotype was picked up many times. This chain connects TRBV29-1 to TRBJ1-2; tentatively, D is TRBD1 (6 bases). Germline V lookup: CDR1 SQVTM, CDR2 ANQGSEA. Trimming took off 4 bases at V and 1 base at J, with 19 bases between the two ends. The CDR3 is 16 amino acids. The CDR3 spells CSVVTRGAGGNYGYTF. The CDR3 DNA is TGCAGCGTTGTTACTCGGGGGGCGGGTGGTAACTATGGCTACACCTTC.

This clonotype was observed a handful of times. V is TRBV5-1 and J is TRBJ2-6, with 7 bases aligning to TRBD1. V dropped 4 bases and J dropped 4; count of bases not matched to a gene: 2. This CDR3 is built from 14 residues. Germline assignment: CDR1 SGHRS and CDR2 YFSETQ. The CDR3 DNA follows: TGCGCCAGCAGCGTGGGACAGGGGGCCAACGTCCTGACTTTC. This encodes CASSVGQGANVLTF.

This clonotype was seen at least ten times. This chain links TRBV5-1 with TRBJ2-1; D is undetermined. From germline, CDR1 is SGHRS and CDR2 YFSETQ. CDR3 size: 14 residues. V was pared by 6 bases and J by 9 bases, with 19 bases between. The CDR3 protein is CASTLSGSVPEQFF. The CDR3 DNA is TGCGCCAGCACCCTCTCCGGCAGTGTCCCTGAGCAGTTCTTC.

This clonotype was seen a handful of times. The chain combines TRBV9 with TRBJ2-6, with 9 bases aligning to TRBD1. Germline CDR1 reads SGDLS; CDR2 reads YYNGEE. This CDR3 has 19 residues. V shed 0 bases and J 1 base; nucleotides not matched to a gene: 8. In nucleotides, the CDR3 is TGTGCCAGCAGCGTAGCTTATGGGACAGGGTCTTCTGGGGCCAACGTCCTGACTTTC. Translation gives CASSVAYGTGSSGANVLTF.

This clonotype occurred many times. V is TRBV3-1 and J is TRBJ2-3; D not resolved. CDR3 size: 13 residues. Germline V gene lookup returns CDR1 LGHDT and CDR2 YNNKEL (reference sequence). Trimming shortened V by 3 bases and J by 4 bases, and 8 bases separated the two germline ends. The CDR3 here is CASSQMASDTQYF. The CDR3 DNA reads as TGTGCCAGCAGCCAGATGGCGTCAGATACGCAGTATTTT.

This clonotype was recorded at least ten times. This chain joins TRBV2 and TRBJ2-3, with D possibly being TRBD1 (6 bases). The germline gives CDR1 SNHLY, CDR2 FYNNEI. The CDR3 extends over 16 amino acids. V lost 5 bases and J 2 bases, leaving 17 bases between the germline ends. The CDR3, as DNA: TGTGCCAGCAGTACCGACAGGACCCCTCCCACAGATACGCAGTATTTT. Encoded protein: CASSTDRTPPTDTQYF.

CDR3: CASSRRMGGVNTQYF. DNA of the CDR3: TGTGCCAGCAGCAGAAGGATGGGAGGAGTAAATACGCAGTATTTT. The chain is built from TRBV12-3 or TRBV12-4 and TRBJ2-3; maybe TRBD2 (6 bases). The germline V and J ends were trimmed by 6 bases and 7 bases, with 20 bases remaining between them. The CDR3 spans 15 residues.

This clonotype showed up many times. The chain carries TRBV5-1 and TRBJ2-5; 8 bases fit TRBD2. The CDR3 runs 16 residues. The germline V gene has CDR1 SGHRS and CDR2 YFSETQ. The ends lost 0 bases at V and 5 bases at J; junction bases unmatched: 9. The CDR3 loop reads CASSLDDGGAGETQYF. The DNA for the CDR3 is TGCGCCAGCAGCTTGGACGACGGGGGGGCCGGGGAGACCCAGTACTTC.

This clonotype was counted at least ten times. The genes are TRBV12-3 or TRBV12-4 and TRBJ2-7, with 9 bases identical to TRBD1. V shed 5 bases, J shed 4 bases, and the junction held 6 bases outside the gene matches. The CDR3 totals 14 residues. CDR3 loop: CASSRTGGRYEQYF. The CDR3 nucleotides read TGTGCCAGCAGTCGTACAGGGGGCCGATACGAGCAGTACTTC.

This clonotype has a count of ten or more. The V and J genes are TRBV6-1 and TRBJ2-5, with a tentative D call TRBD2 (5 bases). Germline V lookup: CDR1 MNHNS, CDR2 SASEGT. This CDR3 has 14 residues. Between the trimmed V and J ends, which lost 6 bases and 5 bases, there was a span of 16 bases. CDR3 nucleotide sequence: TGTGCCAGCAGCTCCGGACTGGCTTCGGAGACCCAGTACTTC. Its translation is CASSSGLASETQYF.